The 4 T cell receptor beta chains presented below share a single source sample, sequenced in a study of T-cell reconstitution after alpha-beta-depleted transplantation in children. TCRbeta library preparation incorporated unique molecular identifiers. Each CDR3 protein is one row after TCRdb ran MiXCR on the PCR reads. The sample lists some 43,000 distinct CDR3 sequences, 7.5% to 10% seen once, with 27% in the top ten. Sequencing was performed on PBMCs, mostly from graft donor cells, taken 60 days after TCRalphabeta/CD19-depleted stem cell transplant. The receptors stem from a male patient under 10 years old who had a stem cell transplant for chronic granulomatous disease, so the T cells may come from the graft donor.

This clonotype was observed a handful of times. V and J are TRBV7-9 and TRBJ2-7, with D perhaps matching TRBD1 (5 bases). Germline-derived CDR1 and CDR2 are SEHNR and FQNEAQ (reference sequence). V was trimmed by 0 bases and J by 2 bases, leaving 8 bases between them. The CDR3 loop spans 14 amino acids. CDR3 sequence reads: CASSLALRAYEQYF. CDR3 sequence (DNA): TGTGCCAGCAGCTTAGCGCTCAGGGCCTACGAGCAGTACTTC.

This clonotype has just one count. The chain employs TRBV5-4 and TRBJ2-7; 8 bases match TRBD2. CDR1 is SGHNT and CDR2 is YYREEE in the germline V gene (reference sequence). Trimming cost V 4 bases and J 6 bases; bases outside gene matches: 9. CDR3 size: 14 residues. The CDR3 here is CASSGLRAGGEQYF. The CDR3 DNA follows: TGTGCCAGCAGCGGGCTCCGTGCGGGAGGCGAGCAGTACTTC.

The sample holds many counts of this clonotype. The V and J genes are TRBV28 and TRBJ2-3; 8 bases fit TRBD1. V shed 4 bases and J 2 bases; nucleotides not matched to a gene: 5. CDR3 size: 15 residues. Germline values: CDR1 MDHEN, CDR2 SYDVKM. CDR3 protein: CASSWGQEPTDTQYF. The CDR3 DNA sequence: TGTGCCAGCAGTTGGGGACAGGAACCCACAGATACGCAGTATTTT.

This clonotype occurred a few times. The chain recombines TRBV6-1 with TRBJ2-5, with D unresolved. The CDR3 spans 14 residues. Trimming removed 0 bases at V and 5 bases at J, with 10 bases between. Germline V gives CDR1 MNHNS, CDR2 SASEGT. DNA for the CDR3: TGTGCCAGCAGTGAAGCTTCCTCGTGGGAGACCCAGTACTTC. It specifies CASSEASSWETQYF.